This TCR beta chain was identified during a study of blood T cells in healthy people across ages. Through a sample-barcoded 5' primer and a J-beta primer mix, a second PCR was run for roughly 6 to 11 cycles. A template-switch adaptor with 12 random nucleotides tagged each cDNA molecule. TCRdb independently ran MiXCR on the 5' RACE reads; one entry per CDR3 protein. The table lists 720,000 or so distinct CDR3 sequences, 40% to 50% of them singletons, with around 30% in the top ten. Donors were systemically healthy Caucasian individuals from Russia aged about 6 to 100 years. Every sample gave at least 6 micrograms of total RNA when it was extracted. The ends were cut back, 2 bases at V and 4 bases at J, with 15 bases in the middle. This CDR3 is 17 amino acids long. CDR1 LGHNA and CDR2 YSLEER come from the germline V gene.

The sequence came from a man at least 80 years old in good health. V is TRBV4-3 and J is TRBJ2-6, with D perhaps matching TRBD1 (6 bases). The sequencing sample was made of blood. CDR3 sequence (DNA): TGCGCCAGCAGCCAACGACAGGTCGTGGGGGGGGCCAACGTCCTGACTTTC. Translation gives CASSQRQVVGGANVLTF.